Reported below is one TCR beta chain. Assay: immunoSEQ multiplex PCR; the TCRdb copy retains only in-frame clones and omits some. Of roughly 64,000 clones in the sample, roughly 95% were seen once. This entry is derived from a study of brain T cells in children with intractable seizures. The CDR3 length is 17 residues. Per the germline V gene, CDR1 is SGHTA and CDR2 is FQGNSA. The J segment lost 4 bases and the V segment lost 5 bases, leaving 9 bases of the junction unmatched. This chain joins TRBV7-2 and TRBJ2-7; 15 bases agree with TRBD2. Sample: peripheral blood, taken at surgery. The clonotype was recovered from a boy under two years old with focal cortical dysplasia and intractable seizures. The CDR3 spells CASSPRTSGGAFYEQYF. The CDR3 coding sequence is TGTGCCAGCAGCCCCCGGACTAGCGGGGGGGCCTTTTACGAGCAGTACTTC.